The 16 T cell receptor beta chains below come from one sample, sequenced in a study of OX40 agonist ivuxolimab in advanced cancers. Library preparation was by the immunoSEQ multiplex PCR assay. TCRdb stores this immuneACCESS table with in-frame sequences only. Part of the clones is absent; in the studies checked, under half of the shortfall reflects unresolved V genes, and no reason is known for the rest. The sample data list some 20,000 clones, and 79% of these were observed just once. The ten largest clones capture more than 25% of the sample. The sequencing used CD4+ or CD8+ T cells sorted from blood, collected in a trial of the OX40 agonist ivuxolimab. The receptors were gathered from an adult with an advanced solid tumor such as melanoma, head and neck, liver or kidney cancer.

This clone was recorded a few times. The junction does not match germline at one end; this may be a read error. The chain combines TRBV7-7 with TRBJ2-2; D unclear. Germline V gene lookup returns CDR1 SSHAT and CDR2 FNYEAQ (reference sequence). There are 13 residues in the CDR3. The CDR3 DNA is TGTGCTAGCAGCTTAGTTGCGGCCGGGGAGCTGTTTTTT. This sequence encodes CASSLVAAGELFF.

V gene TRBV30 combines with J gene TRBJ1-5; D unresolved. The V and J ends lost 5 bases and 3 bases respectively, with 14 bases between them. Germline V gene sequence: CDR1 GTSNPN, CDR2 SVGIG (reference sequence). This CDR3 is 14 amino acids long. In DNA, the CDR3 is TGTGCCTGGGATAGGGCAGAATTCAATCAGCCCCAGCATTTT. This codes for CAWDRAEFNQPQHF.

V and J are TRBV7-8 and TRBJ2-7; 8 bases are a match to TRBD1. This CDR3 spans 15 amino acids. Germline V CDR1 and CDR2: SGHVS, FQNEAQ. V trimming: 5 bases; J trimming: 1 base; junction bases outside the gene matches: 7. The CDR3 sequence is CASSPRTGRSYEQYF. Here the CDR3 DNA reads TGTGCCAGCAGCCCACGGACAGGGCGATCCTACGAGCAGTACTTC.

This clone was recorded only once. The V call is TRBV6-5, the J call TRBJ1-1, with D possibly matching TRBD1 (6 bases). This CDR3 contains 10 residues. The V end lost 8 bases, the J end lost 10 bases, and 11 bases lay between the germline ends. Germline CDR1 and CDR2: MNHEY and SVGAGI. CDR3 nucleotide sequence: TGTGCCAGCGGTACAGGGTTAGCTTTCTTT. Translating it yields CASGTGLAFF.

This sequence joins TRBV14 and TRBJ1-1; D unresolved. Germline CDR1 and CDR2: SGHDN and FVKESK. The V end was cut by 0 bases, the J end by 8 bases, with 16 bases between. CDR3 size: 15 residues. The CDR3 spells CASSQDYRRPSEAFF. The CDR3 DNA reads as TGTGCCAGCAGCCAAGATTATCGTAGGCCGAGCGAAGCTTTCTTT.

This clone showed up just a few times. CDR3 region: CSGWDREGGEQFF. In nucleotides, the CDR3 is TGCAGCGGGTGGGACAGGGAGGGTGGTGAGCAGTTCTTC. This sequence joins TRBV29-1 and TRBJ2-1; 9 nucleotides align to TRBD1. V gave up 7 bases and J gave up 9 bases; unmatched junction bases: 10. Germline values: CDR1 SQVTM, CDR2 ANQGSEA. This CDR3 has 13 amino acids.

The gene calls are TRBV4-2 and TRBJ1-5; TRBD1 matches 8 bases. CDR3 length equals 16 residues. Germline V CDR1 and CDR2: LGHNA, YNFKEQ. V dropped 1 base and J dropped 1; count of bases not matched to a gene: 3. CDR3 DNA: TGTGCCAGCAGCCAAGTACAGGGGGGAAGCAATCAGCCCCAGCATTTT. This translates into CASSQVQGGSNQPQHF.

The rearrangement links TRBV7-2 to TRBJ1-1; the D is unclear. V gave up 6 bases and J gave up 0 bases, with 11 bases separating them. This CDR3 region has 14 residues. The germline CDR1 and CDR2 sequences are SGHTA and FQGNSA. The DNA for the CDR3 is TGTGCCAGCAGAGAAGACGACCTGAACACTGAAGCTTTCTTT. Translating gives CASREDDLNTEAFF.

This clone was picked up one time. This chain links TRBV7-6 with TRBJ2-1, with 9 bases fitting TRBD2. V was clipped by 4 bases and J by 2 bases; unmatched bases: 3. This CDR3 is 15 amino acids long. CDR1 and CDR2 (germline): SGHVS, FNYEAQ. CDR3 in amino acids: CASSSAGGTYNEQFF. The CDR3, as DNA: TGTGCCAGCAGCTCAGCGGGGGGAACCTACAATGAGCAGTTCTTC.

The genes are TRBV6-6 and TRBJ2-2; no clear D gene. Trimming shortened V by 10 bases and J by 1 base, and 10 bases separated the two germline ends. This CDR3 has 13 residues. Germline CDR1 is MNHNY and CDR2 is SVGAGI (reference sequence). The DNA of the CDR3 is TGTGCCACCCGGGTGGGGAACACCGGGGAGCTGTTTTTT. Protein sequence: CATRVGNTGELFF.

The rearrangement joins TRBV4-2 to TRBJ1-2; TRBD1 matches at 7 bases. The CDR3 contains 15 residues. V shed 3 bases, J shed 3 bases, and the junction held 7 bases outside the gene matches. CDR1 is LGHNA, CDR2 YNFKEQ, per germline. The CDR3 is CASSQTGSVYYGYTF. In DNA, the CDR3 is TGTGCCAGCAGCCAGACAGGGTCGGTATACTATGGCTACACCTTC.

The chain is built from TRBV2 and TRBJ2-7; 9 bases match TRBD1. This CDR3 is 14 amino acids long. The V and J ends lost 7 bases and 1 base, in that order; junction bases with no gene match: 5. Germline V gene lookup returns CDR1 SNHLY and CDR2 FYNNEI. CDR3 nucleotides: TGTGCCAGCATGGACAGGGGCTTTTCCTACGAGCAGTACTTC. It translates to CASMDRGFSYEQYF.

This chain joins TRBV7-5 and TRBJ1-5. TRBV7-5 is classified as a pseudogene. This CDR3 comprises 18 residues. The chain's CDR3 is CARSPYRGGPYSNQPQHF. DNA of the CDR3: TGTGCCAGAAGCCCGTATAGGGGGGGCCCTTATAGCAATCAGCCCCAGCATTTT.

V gene TRBV6-5 combines with J gene TRBJ2-7; D gene uncertain. Trimming left V 4 bases short and J 4 bases short, with 5 bases between. The CDR3 sequence is 11 residues long. Germline V gene sequence: CDR1 MNHEY, CDR2 SVGAGI. The CDR3 is CASSLGYEQYF. CDR3 in DNA: TGTGCCAGCAGTTTGGGTTACGAGCAGTACTTC.

The CDR3 loop reads CASSASGTSYEQYF. The CDR3 DNA reads as TGTGCCAGCAGCGCGTCCGGGACCTCCTACGAGCAGTACTTC. The V gene is TRBV9, the J gene TRBJ2-7; D could derive from TRBD1 or TRBD2 (5 bases each). The CDR3 is 14 amino acids. The germline gives CDR1 SGDLS, CDR2 YYNGEE. The V and J ends lost 3 bases and 0 bases respectively, with 10 bases between them.

This rearrangement joins TRBV5-1 to TRBJ1-5, with D possibly matching TRBD1 (5 bases). Germline assignment: CDR1 SGHRS and CDR2 YFSETQ. This CDR3 spans 15 amino acids. Between the trimmed V and J ends, which lost 0 bases and 1 base, there was a span of 8 bases. The CDR3: CASSLGGGSNQPQHF. CDR3 DNA sequence: TGCGCCAGCAGCTTGGGGGGCGGGAGCAATCAGCCCCAGCATTTT.